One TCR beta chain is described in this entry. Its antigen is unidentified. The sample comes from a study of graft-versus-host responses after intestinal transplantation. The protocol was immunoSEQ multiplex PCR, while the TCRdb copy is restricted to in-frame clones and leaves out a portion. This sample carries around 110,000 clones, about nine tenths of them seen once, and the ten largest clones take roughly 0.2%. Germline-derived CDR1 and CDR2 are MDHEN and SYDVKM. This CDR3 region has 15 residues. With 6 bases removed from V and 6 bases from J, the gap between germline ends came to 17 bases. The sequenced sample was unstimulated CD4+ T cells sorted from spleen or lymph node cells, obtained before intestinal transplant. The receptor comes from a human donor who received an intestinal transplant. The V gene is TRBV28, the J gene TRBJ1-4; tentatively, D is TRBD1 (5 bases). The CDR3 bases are TGTGCCAGCAGCTCCCTGGGGCAGCACGATGAAAAACTGTTTTTT. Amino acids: CASSSLGQHDEKLFF.